This T cell receptor (beta chain) is drawn from a study of post-analysis software for immune sequencing data. In the study overall: Relapsing-remitting, secondary progressive and progressive-relapsing courses of multiple sclerosis were included. Regarding the study as a whole: By F measure, samples from a shared preparation batch strongly co-clustered. In patients, TRBV5-6, TRBV5-1 and TRBV20-1 belonged to five or six TRBV segments found more frequently than in controls.

Germline V gene lookup returns CDR1 MNHEY and CDR2 SVGEGT. V dropped 1 base and J dropped 5 bases, with 15 bases sitting between them. This CDR3 is 16 amino acids long. On this clonotype: Its antigen is as yet unknown.

The TCR beta cDNA libraries contained unique molecular identifiers. T cells numbering roughly 0.95 to 11 million gave rise to roughly 0.5 million cDNA molecules. A single record per CDR3 protein comes from TCRdb applying MiXCR to the PCR reads. Of 150,000 to 200,000 distinct CDR3 sequences listed, about 29% are singletons. The chain couples TRBV6-2 or TRBV6-3 to TRBJ2-1; a possible D gene is TRBD2 (6 bases). The receptor's source is a girl aged 5-17 years with multiple sclerosis. The sequenced material came from blood. This chain's CDR3 is CASSYLAEPPNNEQFF. The CDR3 DNA reads as TGTGCCAGCAGTTACTTAGCGGAACCCCCCAACAATGAGCAGTTCTTC.